A selection of T cell receptor beta chains follows, all from one sample in a study of identifying expanded T cells in peripheral blood. Clones were sequenced by immunoSEQ multiplex PCR, and TCRdb holds only the in-frame ones, with some missing. This sample carries 90,000 to 110,000 clones, 88% of them seen once, and the ten largest clones take roughly 7.6%. Sequencing used blood. These receptors came from a person between 18 and 75 years old in good health. Each CDR3 is given with its conserved first and last residue. The order of the fields is J gene, D gene, V gene, CDR3 protein, CDR3 DNA. The D gene is left open where the match is weak.

>TRBJ2-1|-|TRBV10-1
CASRDGRWGGAKDEQFF
TGCGCCAGCAGGGACGGCAGGTGGGGTGGGGCGAAGGATGAGCAGTTCTTC
>TRBJ1-5|-|TRBV6-5
CASSDRFQPQHF
TGTGCCAGCAGCGACAGGTTTCAGCCCCAGCATTTT
>TRBJ2-7|-|TRBV4-1
CASSQEEQPFVYEQYF
TGCGCCAGCAGCCAAGAGGAACAGCCCTTCGTCTACGAGCAGTACTTC
>TRBJ1-2|-|TRBV29-1
CSVVRQGNYGYTF
TGCAGCGTTGTCCGGCAGGGGAATTATGGCTACACCTTC
>TRBJ2-4|-|TRBV2
CASRAHGDAIQYF
TGTGCCAGCAGAGCCCATGGGGACGCCATTCAGTACTTC
>TRBJ2-7|-|TRBV25-1
CASSRDPSYEQYF
TGTGCCAGCAGCAGGGATCCCTCCTACGAGCAGTACTTC
>TRBJ1-4|-|TRBV10-3
CAISESQLGSFNEKLFF
TGTGCCATCAGTGAGTCGCAACTAGGCAGTTTTAATGAAAAACTGTTTTTT
>TRBJ2-5|TRBD1|TRBV7-9
CASSSLDRVEETQYF
TGTGCCAGCAGCTCCCTGGACAGGGTCGAGGAGACCCAGTACTTC
>TRBJ1-5|-|TRBV10-3
CATGSGQPQHF
TGTGCCACCGGATCGGGCCAGCCCCAGCATTTT
>TRBJ2-1|TRBD1|TRBV7-8
CASQGVSYNEQFF
TGTGCCAGCCAGGGGGTGTCGTACAATGAGCAGTTCTTC